This TCR beta chain was captured in a study of beta chain features in type 1 diabetes. The isolated RNA, all of it, was reverse transcribed, so expressed TCRB transcripts were what got sequenced. Sequencing used immunoSEQ multiplex PCR; TCRdb keeps in-frame clones, though not all of them. This table has tens of thousands of clones, roughly 34% appearing once. Germline CDR1 reads GTSNPN; CDR2 reads SVGIG (reference sequence). The CDR3 runs to 14 residues. V shed 5 bases, J shed 1 base, and the junction held 7 bases outside the gene matches. This clone appeared a single time. The specimen was stem cell memory CD4+ T cells from blood. The chain recombines TRBV30 with TRBJ1-2; 7 bases line up with TRBD1. This receptor was identified in a woman under 30 in good health. Here the CDR3 reads CAWGNRGFNYGYTF. DNA for the CDR3: TGTGCCTGGGGCAACAGGGGCTTTAACTATGGCTACACCTTC.